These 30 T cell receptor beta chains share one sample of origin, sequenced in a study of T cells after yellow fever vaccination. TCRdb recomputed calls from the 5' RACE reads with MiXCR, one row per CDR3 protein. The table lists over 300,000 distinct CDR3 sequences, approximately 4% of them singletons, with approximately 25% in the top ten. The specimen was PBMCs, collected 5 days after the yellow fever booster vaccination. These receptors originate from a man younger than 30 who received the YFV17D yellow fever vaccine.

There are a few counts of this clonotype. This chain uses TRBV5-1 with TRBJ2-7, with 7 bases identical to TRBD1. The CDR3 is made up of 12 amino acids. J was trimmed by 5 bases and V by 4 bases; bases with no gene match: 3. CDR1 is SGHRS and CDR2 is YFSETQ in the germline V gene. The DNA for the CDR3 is TGCGCCAGCAGCCCGACAGGGAACGAGCAGTACGTC. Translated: CASSPTGNEQYV.

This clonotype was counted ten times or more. The CDR3 sequence: CASSQDLGTSNIQYF. The CDR3 nucleotides read TGCGCCAGCAGCCAAGATCTCGGTACCTCGAACATTCAGTACTTC. This chain uses TRBV4-3 with TRBJ2-4; no firm D call. CDR1 and CDR2 (germline): LGHNA, YSLEER. V was clipped by 0 bases and J by 7 bases, with 13 bases between them. The CDR3 consists of 15 residues.

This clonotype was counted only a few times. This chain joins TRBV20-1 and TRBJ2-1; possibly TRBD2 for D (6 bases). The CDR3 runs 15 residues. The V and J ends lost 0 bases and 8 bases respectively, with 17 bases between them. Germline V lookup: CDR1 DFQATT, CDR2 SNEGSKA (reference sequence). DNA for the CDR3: TGCAGTGCTAGAGATCCCGGGGGTGTAATGTATGAGCAGTTCTTC. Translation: CSARDPGGVMYEQFF.

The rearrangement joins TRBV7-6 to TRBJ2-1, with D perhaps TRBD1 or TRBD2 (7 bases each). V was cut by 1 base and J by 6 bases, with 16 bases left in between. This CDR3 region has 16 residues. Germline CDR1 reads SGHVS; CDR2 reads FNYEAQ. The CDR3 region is CASSLEGGGFLNEQFF. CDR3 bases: TGTGCCAGCAGCTTAGAGGGAGGGGGCTTTCTCAATGAGCAGTTCTTC.

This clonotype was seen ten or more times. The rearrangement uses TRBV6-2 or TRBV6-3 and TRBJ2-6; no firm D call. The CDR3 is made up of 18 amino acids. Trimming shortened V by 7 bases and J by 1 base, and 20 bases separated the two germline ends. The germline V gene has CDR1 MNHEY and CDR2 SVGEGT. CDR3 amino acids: CASIQGFPLESGANVLTF. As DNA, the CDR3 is TGTGCCAGCATCCAAGGATTCCCCCTGGAGTCTGGGGCCAACGTCCTGACTTTC.

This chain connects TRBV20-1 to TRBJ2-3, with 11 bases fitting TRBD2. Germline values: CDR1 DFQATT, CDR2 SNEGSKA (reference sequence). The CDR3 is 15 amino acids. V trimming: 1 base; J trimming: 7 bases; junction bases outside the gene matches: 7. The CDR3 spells CSARGFLAGGNTQYF. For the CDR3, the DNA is TGCAGTGCTAGAGGGTTCCTAGCGGGGGGCAATACGCAGTATTTT.

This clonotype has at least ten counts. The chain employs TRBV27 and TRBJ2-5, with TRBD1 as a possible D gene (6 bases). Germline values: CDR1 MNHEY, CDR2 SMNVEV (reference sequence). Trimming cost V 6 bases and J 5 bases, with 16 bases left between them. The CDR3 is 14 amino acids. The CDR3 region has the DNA TGTGCCAGCAGCTATACAGGGCGTGGGGAGACCCAGTACTTC. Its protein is CASSYTGRGETQYF.

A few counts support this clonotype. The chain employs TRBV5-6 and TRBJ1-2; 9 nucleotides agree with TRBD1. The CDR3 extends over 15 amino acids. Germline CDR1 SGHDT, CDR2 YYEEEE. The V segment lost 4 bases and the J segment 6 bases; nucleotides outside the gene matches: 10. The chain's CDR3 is CASSQRGTGMDGYTF. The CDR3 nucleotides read TGTGCCAGCAGCCAACGGGGGACAGGGATGGATGGCTACACCTTC.

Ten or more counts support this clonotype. The CDR3 is CASSNHLEAATQYF. In DNA, the CDR3 is TGTGCCAGCAGTAACCACTTAGAGGCAGCCACGCAGTATTTT. This chain links TRBV6-6 with TRBJ2-3, with D uncertain. Looked up from germline, CDR1 is MNHNY and CDR2 is SVGAGI (reference sequence). There are 14 residues in the CDR3. V was pared by 5 bases and J by 9 bases, with 18 bases between.

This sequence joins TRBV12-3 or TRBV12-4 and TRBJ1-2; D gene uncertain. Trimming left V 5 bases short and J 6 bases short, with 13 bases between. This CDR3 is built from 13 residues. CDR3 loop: CASSLTGPDGYTF. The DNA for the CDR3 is TGTGCCAGCAGTCTAACGGGTCCTGATGGCTACACCTTC.

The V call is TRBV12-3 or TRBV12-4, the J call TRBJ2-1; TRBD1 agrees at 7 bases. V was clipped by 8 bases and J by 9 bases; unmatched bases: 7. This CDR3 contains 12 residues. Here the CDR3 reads CASHRDSGEQFF. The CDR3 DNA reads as TGTGCCAGCCACCGGGACAGTGGTGAGCAGTTCTTC.

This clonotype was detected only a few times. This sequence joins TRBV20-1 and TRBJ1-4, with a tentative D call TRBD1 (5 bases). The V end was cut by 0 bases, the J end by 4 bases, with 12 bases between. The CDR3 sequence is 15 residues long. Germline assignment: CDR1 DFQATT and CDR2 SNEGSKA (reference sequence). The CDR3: CSARDPGVGNEKLFF. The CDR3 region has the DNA TGCAGTGCTAGAGATCCGGGGGTCGGTAATGAAAAACTGTTTTTT.

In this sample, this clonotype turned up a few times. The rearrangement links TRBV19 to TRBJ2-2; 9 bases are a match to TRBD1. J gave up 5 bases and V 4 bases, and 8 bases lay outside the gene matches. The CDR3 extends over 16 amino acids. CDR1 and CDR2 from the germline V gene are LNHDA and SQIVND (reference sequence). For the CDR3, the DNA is TGTGCCAGTAGTAAAGACAGGGGGTATGATACCGGGGAGCTGTTTTTT. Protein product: CASSKDRGYDTGELFF.

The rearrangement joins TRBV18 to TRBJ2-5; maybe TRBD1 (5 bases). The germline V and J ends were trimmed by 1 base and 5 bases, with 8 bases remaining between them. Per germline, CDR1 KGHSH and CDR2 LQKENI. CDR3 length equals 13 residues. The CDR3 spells CASSPQGMETQYF. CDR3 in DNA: TGTGCCAGCTCACCACAGGGGATGGAGACCCAGTACTTC.

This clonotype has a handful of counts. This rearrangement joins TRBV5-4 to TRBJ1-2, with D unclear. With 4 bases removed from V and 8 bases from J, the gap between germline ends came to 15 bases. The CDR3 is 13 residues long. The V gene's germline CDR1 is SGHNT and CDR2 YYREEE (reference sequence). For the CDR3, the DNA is TGTGCCAGCAGCCTGTCGAATATTGAAGGCTACACCTTC. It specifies CASSLSNIEGYTF.

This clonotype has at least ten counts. The CDR3 nucleotides are TGTGCCAGCAGCCCCCGGGTGGGGGACAATTCACCCCTCCACTTT. This encodes CASSPRVGDNSPLHF. The V gene is TRBV7-2, the J gene TRBJ1-6; perhaps TRBD1 as D (5 bases). Germline CDR1 SGHTA, CDR2 FQGNSA. Deletions cut 5 bases from V and 7 bases from J, with 15 bases between. The CDR3 has 15 residues.

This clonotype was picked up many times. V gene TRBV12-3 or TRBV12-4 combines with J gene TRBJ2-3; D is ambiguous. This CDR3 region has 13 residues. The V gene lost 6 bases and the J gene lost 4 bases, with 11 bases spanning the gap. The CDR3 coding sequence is TGTGCCAGCAGGACGACCGGCGCAGATACGCAGTATTTT. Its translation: CASRTTGADTQYF.

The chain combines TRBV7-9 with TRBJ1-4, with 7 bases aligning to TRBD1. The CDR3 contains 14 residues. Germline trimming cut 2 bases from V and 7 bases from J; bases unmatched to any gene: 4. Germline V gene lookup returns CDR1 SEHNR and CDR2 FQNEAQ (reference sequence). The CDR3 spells CASSLQPGGEKLFF. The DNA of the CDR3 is TGTGCCAGCAGCTTACAGCCAGGGGGTGAAAAACTGTTTTTT.

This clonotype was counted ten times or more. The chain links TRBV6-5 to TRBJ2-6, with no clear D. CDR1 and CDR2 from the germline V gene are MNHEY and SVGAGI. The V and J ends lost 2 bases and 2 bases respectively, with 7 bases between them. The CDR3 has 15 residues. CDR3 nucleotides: TGTGCCAGCAGTTACGAAACAACTGGGGCCAACGTCCTGACTTTC. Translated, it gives CASSYETTGANVLTF.

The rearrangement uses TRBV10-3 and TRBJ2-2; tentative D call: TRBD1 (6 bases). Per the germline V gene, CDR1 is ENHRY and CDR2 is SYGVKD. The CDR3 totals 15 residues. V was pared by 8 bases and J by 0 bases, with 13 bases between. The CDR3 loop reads CAIGTTGSNTGELFF. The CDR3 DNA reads TGTGCCATCGGAACGACAGGTTCGAACACCGGGGAGCTGTTTTTT.

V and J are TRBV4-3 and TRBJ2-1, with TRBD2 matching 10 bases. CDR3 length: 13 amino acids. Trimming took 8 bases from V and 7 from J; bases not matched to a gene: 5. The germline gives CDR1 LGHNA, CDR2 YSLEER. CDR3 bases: TGCGCCAGCCGTCTAGCGGGGGCAAATGAGCAGTTCTTC. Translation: CASRLAGANEQFF.

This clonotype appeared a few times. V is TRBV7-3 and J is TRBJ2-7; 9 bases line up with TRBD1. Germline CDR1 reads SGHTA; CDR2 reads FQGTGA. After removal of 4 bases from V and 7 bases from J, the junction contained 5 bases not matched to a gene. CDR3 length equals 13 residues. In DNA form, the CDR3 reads TGTGCCAGCAGCTCCAACAGGGGGCGAGAGCAGTACGTC. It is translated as CASSSNRGREQYV.

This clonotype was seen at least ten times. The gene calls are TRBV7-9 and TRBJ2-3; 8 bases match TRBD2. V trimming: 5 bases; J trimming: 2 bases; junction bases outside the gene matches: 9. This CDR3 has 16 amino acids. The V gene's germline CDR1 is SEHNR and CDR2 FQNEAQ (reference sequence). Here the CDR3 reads CASSARLALDTDTQYF. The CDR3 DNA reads TGTGCCAGCAGCGCCAGACTAGCGCTCGACACAGATACGCAGTATTTT.

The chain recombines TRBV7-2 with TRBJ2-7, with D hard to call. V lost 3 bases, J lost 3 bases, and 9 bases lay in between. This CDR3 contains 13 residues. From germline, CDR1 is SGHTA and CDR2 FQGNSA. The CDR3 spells CASSFGWGYEQYV. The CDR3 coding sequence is TGTGCCAGCAGCTTCGGGTGGGGCTACGAGCAGTACGTC.

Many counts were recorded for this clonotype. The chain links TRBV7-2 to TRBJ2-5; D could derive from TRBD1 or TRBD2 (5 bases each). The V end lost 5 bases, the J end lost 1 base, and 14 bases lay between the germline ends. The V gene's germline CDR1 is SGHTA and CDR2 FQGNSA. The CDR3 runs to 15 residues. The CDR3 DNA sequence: TGTGCCAGCAGCCTGTATGGGGGTTTCCAAGAGACCCAGTACTTC. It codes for CASSLYGGFQETQYF.

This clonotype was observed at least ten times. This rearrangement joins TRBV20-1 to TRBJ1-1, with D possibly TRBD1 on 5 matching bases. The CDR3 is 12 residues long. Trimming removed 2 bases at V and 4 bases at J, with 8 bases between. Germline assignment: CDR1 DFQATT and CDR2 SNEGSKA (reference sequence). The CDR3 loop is CSARSGPTEAFF. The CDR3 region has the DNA TGCAGTGCTAGATCAGGGCCCACTGAAGCTTTCTTT.

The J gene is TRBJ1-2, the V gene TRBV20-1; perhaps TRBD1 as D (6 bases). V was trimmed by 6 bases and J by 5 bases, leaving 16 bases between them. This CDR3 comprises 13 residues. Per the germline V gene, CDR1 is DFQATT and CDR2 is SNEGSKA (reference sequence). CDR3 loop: CSAGLVTGYGYTF. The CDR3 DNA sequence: TGCAGTGCCGGTCTCGTGACAGGTTATGGCTACACCTTC.

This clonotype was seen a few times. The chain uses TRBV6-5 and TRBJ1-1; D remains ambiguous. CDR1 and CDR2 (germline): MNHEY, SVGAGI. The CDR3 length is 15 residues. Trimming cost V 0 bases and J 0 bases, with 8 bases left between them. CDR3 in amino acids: CASSYSTRMNTEAFF. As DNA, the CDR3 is TGTGCCAGCAGTTACTCAACAAGAATGAACACTGAAGCTTTCTTT.

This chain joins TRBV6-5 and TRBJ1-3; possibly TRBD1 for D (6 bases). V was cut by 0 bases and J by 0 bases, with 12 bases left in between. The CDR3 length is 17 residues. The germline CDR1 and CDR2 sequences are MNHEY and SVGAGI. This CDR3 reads CASSYSIQGYSGNTIYF. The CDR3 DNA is TGTGCCAGCAGTTACTCGATTCAGGGGTACTCTGGAAACACCATATATTTT.

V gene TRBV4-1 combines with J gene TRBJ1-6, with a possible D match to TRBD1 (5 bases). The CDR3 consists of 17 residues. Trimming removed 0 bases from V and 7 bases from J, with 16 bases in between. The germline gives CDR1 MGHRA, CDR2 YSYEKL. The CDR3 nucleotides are TGCGCCAGCAGCCAAGATTCCCAGTCCGAGGGGAATTCACCCCTCCACTTT. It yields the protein CASSQDSQSEGNSPLHF.